The rows below give T cell receptor beta chains drawn from one sample of a study of identical twins. TCRdb passed the 5' RACE reads through MiXCR, listing each CDR3 protein once. The data contain about 730,000 distinct CDR3 sequences, approximately 21% of them seen just once; the ten biggest clones take up over 4%. The same data also contributed to another study, on T cells expressing NK-cell markers.

Sequencing input: PBMCs. Every receptor here comes from a woman aged 18-30 years in good health. CDR3s leave out the opening cysteine and the closing phenylalanine or tryptophan. Each record gives: CDR3 length, J gene, clone size, V gene, CDR3 protein. Only some rows state a clone size, as once, few, many or a class for expanded clones.

CDR3 length: 12; J gene: TRBJ1-1; clone size: many; V gene: TRBV5-1; CDR3 protein: ASTLSAGGTEAF
CDR3 length: 14; J gene: TRBJ1-1; clone size: .; V gene: TRBV4-1; CDR3 protein: ASSQDTRRGLHEAF
CDR3 length: 12; J gene: TRBJ2-7; clone size: few; V gene: TRBV15; CDR3 protein: ASKSLAGGSEQY
CDR3 length: 11; J gene: TRBJ2-3; clone size: .; V gene: TRBV11-2; CDR3 protein: ASSTTGSDTQY
CDR3 length: 10; J gene: TRBJ2-1; clone size: few; V gene: TRBV7-9; CDR3 protein: ASSLVPNQQF
CDR3 length: 10; J gene: TRBJ1-1; clone size: many; V gene: TRBV25-1; CDR3 protein: ASSDGGTEAF
CDR3 length: 11; J gene: TRBJ2-7; clone size: .; V gene: TRBV20-1; CDR3 protein: SASSGRGGEQY
CDR3 length: 10; J gene: TRBJ2-1; clone size: .; V gene: TRBV20-1; CDR3 protein: SADDSYNEQF
CDR3 length: 12; J gene: TRBJ2-7; clone size: few; V gene: TRBV6-1; CDR3 protein: ASRLTSGRIEQY
CDR3 length: 12; J gene: TRBJ1-5; clone size: .; V gene: TRBV7-6; CDR3 protein: ASSADGPNQPQH
CDR3 length: 12; J gene: TRBJ2-2; clone size: many; V gene: TRBV10-3; CDR3 protein: AIRGGGGNAELF
CDR3 length: 11; J gene: TRBJ2-1; clone size: few; V gene: TRBV7-6; CDR3 protein: ASSFSTGGEQF
CDR3 length: 15; J gene: TRBJ2-1; clone size: few; V gene: TRBV5-1; CDR3 protein: ASTRRAGLSSYNEQF
CDR3 length: 13; J gene: TRBJ2-1; clone size: .; V gene: TRBV6-2/TRBV6-3; CDR3 protein: ASTPSGRGWNEQF
CDR3 length: 12; J gene: TRBJ2-1; clone size: .; V gene: TRBV5-6; CDR3 protein: ASSLGSGPHEQF
CDR3 length: 13; J gene: TRBJ2-5; clone size: many; V gene: TRBV6-5; CDR3 protein: ASSYSGAGQETQY
CDR3 length: 13; J gene: TRBJ2-1; clone size: once; V gene: TRBV5-1; CDR3 protein: ASSLVRRGLNEQF
CDR3 length: 12; J gene: TRBJ2-7; clone size: .; V gene: TRBV28; CDR3 protein: ATMSGQRSYEQY
CDR3 length: 13; J gene: TRBJ2-6; clone size: .; V gene: TRBV3-1; CDR3 protein: ASRGLGQGGNVLT
CDR3 length: 13; J gene: TRBJ2-7; clone size: .; V gene: TRBV9; CDR3 protein: ASSVGGSATYEQY
CDR3 length: 11; J gene: TRBJ1-1; clone size: many; V gene: TRBV20-1; CDR3 protein: SARDSLNTEAF
CDR3 length: 14; J gene: TRBJ2-1; clone size: .; V gene: TRBV5-1; CDR3 protein: ASYSGRAGAYNEQF
CDR3 length: 16; J gene: TRBJ2-3; clone size: .; V gene: TRBV5-1; CDR3 protein: ASSWGTSGGPSTDTQY
CDR3 length: 12; J gene: TRBJ2-5; clone size: few; V gene: TRBV15; CDR3 protein: ATSRGGLEETQY
CDR3 length: 12; J gene: TRBJ2-1; clone size: few; V gene: TRBV5-1; CDR3 protein: ASSGWGVYNEQF
CDR3 length: 12; J gene: TRBJ2-3; clone size: few; V gene: TRBV15; CDR3 protein: ATSRDQSRYTQY
CDR3 length: 13; J gene: TRBJ2-2; clone size: .; V gene: TRBV15; CDR3 protein: ATSRTGDTTGELF
CDR3 length: 9; J gene: TRBJ1-2; clone size: .; V gene: TRBV4-2; CDR3 protein: ASSQDRRYT
CDR3 length: 12; J gene: TRBJ2-1; clone size: .; V gene: TRBV20-1; CDR3 protein: SAAPGRFYNEQF
CDR3 length: 13; J gene: TRBJ2-1; clone size: many; V gene: TRBV10-3; CDR3 protein: AISGLSAEYNEQF
CDR3 length: 15; J gene: TRBJ2-1; clone size: few; V gene: TRBV6-5; CDR3 protein: ASSYSGAGGLGNEQF
CDR3 length: 11; J gene: TRBJ2-7; clone size: many; V gene: TRBV6-1; CDR3 protein: ASSPTTGYEQY
CDR3 length: 14; J gene: TRBJ2-1; clone size: few; V gene: TRBV10-3; CDR3 protein: AISGGGQGGNNEQF
CDR3 length: 20; J gene: TRBJ2-2; clone size: .; V gene: TRBV4-1; CDR3 protein: ASSQVPVALVVWGRKSGELF
CDR3 length: 14; J gene: TRBJ2-7; clone size: many; V gene: TRBV6-8; CDR3 protein: ASSKGLSGTKDEQY
CDR3 length: 13; J gene: TRBJ2-5; clone size: .; V gene: TRBV20-1; CDR3 protein: CARPGLAGGETQY
CDR3 length: 13; J gene: TRBJ1-1; clone size: .; V gene: TRBV9; CDR3 protein: ASSLGPSPNTEAF
CDR3 length: 9; J gene: TRBJ2-1; clone size: many; V gene: TRBV29-1; CDR3 protein: SGSSYNEQF
CDR3 length: 13; J gene: TRBJ1-2; clone size: .; V gene: TRBV5-1; CDR3 protein: ASSLGVQAIYGYT
CDR3 length: 16; J gene: TRBJ2-4; clone size: .; V gene: TRBV12-3/TRBV12-4; CDR3 protein: ASSTGTRGVGAKNIQY
CDR3 length: 13; J gene: TRBJ2-7; clone size: .; V gene: TRBV9; CDR3 protein: ASSVELGLAYEQY
CDR3 length: 11; J gene: TRBJ2-5; clone size: few; V gene: TRBV6-1; CDR3 protein: ASSGMGEETQY
CDR3 length: 15; J gene: TRBJ1-6; clone size: few; V gene: TRBV7-9; CDR3 protein: ASSLASGGSYNSPLH
CDR3 length: 12; J gene: TRBJ1-2; clone size: .; V gene: TRBV7-8; CDR3 protein: ASSSQTGIYGYT